The rows below give T cell receptor beta chains drawn from one sample of a study of blood T cell repertoires in COVID-19. Sequencing used immunoSEQ multiplex PCR; TCRdb keeps in-frame clones, though not all of them. The table shows about 37,000 clones, with around 86% occurring only once. Sequenced input: peripheral blood. The receptors were gathered from a human donor in a cohort sampled during active COVID-19. Each CDR3 is given with its conserved first and last residue. The D gene is left open where the match is weak. Expanded clones are given a class, and other clones once, few, many or no size at all.

J gene	clone size	V gene	D gene	CDR3 protein	CDR3 DNA
TRBJ2-5	NA	TRBV3-1/TRBV3-2	TRBD2	CASSPRGRQTQYF	TGTGCCAGCAGCCCGCGGGGGAGGCAGACCCAGTACTTC
TRBJ1-1	NA	TRBV7-2	TRBD1	CASSRTGSTEAFF	TGTGCCAGCAGCCGGACAGGGTCTACTGAAGCTTTCTTT
TRBJ2-5	NA	TRBV11-2	TRBD2	CASSGQTSGRKETQYF	TGTGCCAGCAGCGGCCAGACTAGCGGGAGGAAAGAGACCCAGTACTTC
TRBJ2-1	NA	TRBV6-6	TRBD1	CASSWSGTGGDEQFF	TGTGCCAGCAGTTGGTCCGGGACAGGGGGCGATGAGCAGTTCTTC
TRBJ2-1	NA	TRBV28	TRBD2	CASSLNTGTSGGNEQFF	TGTGCCAGCAGTCTCAACACCGGGACTAGCGGTGGAAATGAGCAGTTCTTC
TRBJ2-1	NA	TRBV3-1/TRBV3-2	TRBD2	CASSPAGLAANEQFF	TGTGCCAGCAGCCCAGCGGGACTAGCCGCCAATGAGCAGTTCTTC
TRBJ2-3	NA	TRBV9	TRBD2	CASSVLADMTDTQYF	TGTGCCAGCAGCGTCCTAGCGGACATGACAGATACGCAGTATTTT
TRBJ1-6	NA	TRBV10-2	NA	CASSPGSGGNNSPLHF	TGCGCCAGCAGTCCGGGGAGCGGTGGAAATAATTCACCCCTCCACTTT
TRBJ1-6	NA	TRBV19	NA	CASSIPSSPLHF	TGTGCCAGTAGTATTCCTTCGTCACCCCTCCACTTT
TRBJ1-1	NA	TRBV7-8	TRBD1	CASSFQDRGTEAFF	TGTGCCAGCAGCTTCCAGGACAGGGGCACTGAAGCTTTCTTT
TRBJ2-5	NA	TRBV5-1	NA	CASSAGGGQETQYF	TGCGCCAGCAGCGCCGGGGGTGGACAAGAGACCCAGTACTTC
TRBJ2-1	once	TRBV11-2	TRBD2	CASSFTGTSGGVFNEQFF	TGTGCCAGCAGCTTTACCGGGACTAGCGGGGGGGTTTTCAATGAGCAGTTCTTC
TRBJ2-3	NA	TRBV7-9	NA	CASSLVRLATDTQYF	TGTGCCAGCAGCTTAGTCCGTCTAGCGACAGATACGCAGTATTTT
TRBJ2-7	NA	TRBV7-9	NA	CASSLDTAGYEQYF	TGTGCCAGCAGCTTAGACACCGCAGGATACGAGCAGTACTTC
TRBJ1-6	NA	TRBV19	TRBD1	CASATGTAISNSPLHF	TGTGCCAGTGCTACCGGGACAGCTATAAGTAATTCACCCCTCCACTTT
TRBJ2-1	NA	TRBV20-1	NA	CSARPDNEQFF	TGCAGTGCAAGACCTGACAATGAGCAGTTCTTC
TRBJ2-1	NA	TRBV4-3	TRBD1	CASSQGTGSYNEQFF	TGCGCCAGCAGCCAAGGGACAGGGAGCTACAATGAGCAGTTCTTC
TRBJ2-7	NA	TRBV5-1	NA	CASSSGDISYEQYF	TGCGCCAGCAGCTCCGGGGACATCTCCTACGAGCAGTACTTC
TRBJ1-5	NA	TRBV6-1	NA	CASSEQGNQPQHF	TGTGCCAGCAGTGAACAGGGGAATCAGCCCCAGCATTTT
TRBJ1-2	NA	TRBV9	TRBD1	CASSVGTGVYGYTF	TGTGCCAGCAGCGTAGGGACAGGGGTCTATGGCTACACCTTC
TRBJ2-1	NA	TRBV27	NA	CASSFTSFYNEQFF	TGTGCCAGCAGTTTCACAAGTTTCTACAATGAGCAGTTCTTC
TRBJ2-7	NA	TRBV6-2/TRBV6-3	TRBD1	CASSSGQGAYEQYF	TGTGCCAGCAGTTCAGGACAGGGGGCCTACGAGCAGTACTTC
TRBJ2-2	few	TRBV3-1/TRBV3-2	NA	CASSHREASTGELFF	TGTGCCAGCAGCCATAGAGAAGCTTCCACCGGGGAGCTGTTTTTT
TRBJ2-1	NA	TRBV19	NA	CASSSFDRYNEQFF	TGTGCCAGTAGTAGCTTTGACAGATACAATGAGCAGTTCTTC
TRBJ2-1	NA	TRBV9	NA	CASSVGRGSYNEQFF	TGTGCCAGCAGCGTAGGGCGGGGTAGCTACAATGAGCAGTTCTTC
TRBJ2-3	few	TRBV30	NA	CAWSMVKLTDTQYF	TGTGCCTGGAGTATGGTTAAACTCACAGATACGCAGTATTTT
TRBJ1-6	few	TRBV2	TRBD1	CASRPGGNSPLHF	TGTGCCAGCAGGCCAGGGGGTAATTCACCCCTCCACTTT
TRBJ2-7	NA	TRBV9	TRBD1	CASSVGQGANYEQYF	TGTGCCAGCAGCGTAGGGCAGGGGGCCAACTACGAGCAGTACTTC
TRBJ2-3	NA	TRBV12-3/TRBV12-4	NA	CASSSRLKDTQYF	TGTGCCAGCAGTTCCCGCCTAAAAGATACGCAGTATTTT
TRBJ2-7	few	TRBV7-9	NA	CASLGGSSYEQYF	TGTGCCAGCTTAGGAGGGTCATCCTACGAGCAGTACTTC
TRBJ2-2	few	TRBV11-3	NA	CASSGGGGNTGELFF	TGTGCCAGCAGCGGGGGAGGAGGCAACACCGGGGAGCTGTTTTTT
TRBJ2-7	NA	TRBV6-2/TRBV6-3	NA	CASSYAASYEQYF	TGTGCCAGCAGTTACGCGGCCTCCTACGAGCAGTACTTC
TRBJ1-1	once	TRBV18	NA	CASSPQRETEAFF	TGTGCCAGCTCACCCCAGCGGGAAACTGAAGCTTTCTTT
TRBJ2-6	NA	TRBV5-1	TRBD1	CASSLDGTAPSGANVLTF	TGCGCCAGCAGCTTGGATGGGACAGCTCCCTCTGGGGCCAACGTCCTGACTTTC
TRBJ2-1	NA	TRBV12-3/TRBV12-4	NA	CASSRGGYNEQFF	TGTGCCAGCAGCCGTGGGGGGTACAATGAGCAGTTCTTC
TRBJ2-6	NA	TRBV7-2	NA	CAIGNPGANVLTF	TGTGCCATCGGGAACCCCGGGGCCAACGTCCTGACTTTC
TRBJ2-7	once	TRBV6-2/TRBV6-3	TRBD2	CASSRLAGGTLYEQYF	TGTGCCAGCAGTAGACTAGCGGGGGGAACACTCTACGAGCAGTACTTC
TRBJ1-1	once	TRBV12-3/TRBV12-4	TRBD1	CASSLQGVSEAFF	TGTGCCAGCAGTTTACAGGGGGTCTCTGAAGCTTTCTTT
TRBJ1-2	NA	TRBV28	NA	CASQGGYGYTF	TGTGCCAGCCAGGGCGGCTATGGCTACACCTTC
TRBJ1-3	NA	TRBV5-8	TRBD1	CASSLGQGDNTIYF	TGTGCCAGCAGCTTGGGGCAGGGGGACAACACCATATATTTT
TRBJ1-4	NA	TRBV7-2	TRBD1	CASSLGLQGIKEKLFF	TGTGCCAGCAGCTTAGGTCTACAGGGGATTAAGGAAAAACTGTTTTTT
TRBJ1-3	NA	TRBV3-1/TRBV3-2	NA	CASSQVENTIYF	TGTGCCAGCAGCCAAGTTGAGAACACCATATATTTT
TRBJ2-1	NA	TRBV15	NA	CATSRVPVNEQFF	TGTGCCACCAGCAGAGTCCCCGTCAATGAGCAGTTCTTC
TRBJ1-1	NA	TRBV18	NA	CASSPWTDYNTEAFF	TGTGCCAGCTCACCCTGGACAGATTATAACACTGAAGCTTTCTTT
TRBJ1-6	NA	TRBV27	NA	CASSLSPGDSPLHF	TGTGCCAGCAGTTTATCCCCGGGGGATTCACCCCTCCACTTT
TRBJ2-7	few	TRBV7-9	NA	CASSFREGALHEQYF	TGTGCCAGCAGCTTTAGAGAGGGCGCCCTCCACGAGCAGTACTTC
TRBJ2-1	NA	TRBV6-2/TRBV6-3	TRBD2	CASSIAGGYNEQFF	TGTGCCAGCAGCATAGCGGGAGGATACAATGAGCAGTTCTTC
TRBJ2-5	NA	TRBV28	TRBD2	CASSLSPGTSGQETQYF	TGTGCCAGCAGTTTAAGTCCCGGGACTAGCGGGCAAGAGACCCAGTACTTC